This T cell receptor (beta chain) comes out of a study of T cell responses to AZD1222 COVID-19 vaccine (dated by TCRdb to the early 2020s). Regarding the study in general: A total of approximately 250 trial participants underwent TCR sequencing, of whom about 210 had received two doses of AZD1222 and 26 had received two doses of the MenACWY control vaccine. Enrollment into the trials was organized by age into subgroups of 18-55, 56-69 and 70-plus years, and those subgroups contained roughly 150, 30 and 60 TCR-sequenced participants, respectively. The investigation overall reported the following: Conclusions about previously exposed vaccinees are limited because only a handful of AZD1222 recipients were SARS-CoV-2 seropositive at baseline. Epitopes outside the regions mutated in the B.1.351 and B.1.1.7 variants were reportedly recognized by nearly half of the unique spike-specific TCRs. Most participants were white British and females outnumbered males, and the authors suggested that clonal diversity may have been underestimated. CD4 TCRs associated with the vaccine covered the entire spike protein, and the dominant responses were in regions 160-218 and 743-854. Because no samples from the day 14 peak response were available, repertoires could be characterized only after the peak T cell response. In the small 56-69-year group, the increase in depth fell short of significance, most likely because of low power. After two AZD1222 doses, both the breadth and the depth of spike-specific TCRs were significantly higher than at day 0 and than in MenACWY recipients.

The CDR3 regions of human TCRbeta chains were analyzed by immunosequencing. In the source study's methods: Repertoire TCRs were matched against a reference library of SARS-CoV-2-specific TCRs generated with the MIRA antigen-specificity platform. Breadth was defined as the fraction of unique TCRs that were SARS-CoV-2-associated. Depth was defined as the fraction of total T cells that were SARS-CoV-2-associated. Using the MIRA data, each spike-specific TCR was mapped to the spike region that the TCR reacts to and placed in a CD4 or CD8 class. Log10-transformed breadth and depth values were compared by one-way ANOVA with Sidak's multiple comparisons tests. The clones in this table, taken by TCRdb from immuneACCESS, are in-frame only. Not every clone is retained; where verified, under half of the shortfall comes from an unresolved V gene, and the cause of the rest is unknown. V, J and clone size derive from that table, while D and trimming were established from the DNA sequence. This sample is represented by 150,000 to 200,000 clones; more than 75% of them were singletons. The top ten clones comprise roughly a quarter of the sample.

To note about this clone: What this receptor recognizes is not known. Base qualities are not provided; no much larger clone lies one nucleotide away.

The germline V gene yields MNHEY for CDR1 and SVGAGI for CDR2. The CDR3 runs 14 residues from the cysteine to the phenylalanine. The retained sequence is limited to the CDR3, 42 bases, with the frame set at the first base. Cut back by 7 bases and 5 bases, the V and J ends lie 16 bases apart. In light of the paper, this sample's time point label describes: about 28 days (+/-7) after the second vaccine dose. AZD1222 recipients given second doses at about 4 weeks or at about 12 weeks were pooled, since spike-specific TCR depth and breadth were not found to differ between the two schedules. The vaccinee samples were drawn from two UK trials, COV001 and COV002, one of which was a single-blind randomized controlled phase 2/3 trial testing AZD1222 (ChAdOx1 nCoV-19) in healthy adults. Trial participant PBMC samples were collected at day 0 and day 28 after the second dose for TCRbeta chain sequencing.

The sequence links TRBV6-5 to TRBJ2-3, with TRBD1 perhaps the D gene, on 5 matching bases. The sequence was collected from an adult who received the AZD1222 COVID-19 vaccine. Sample: peripheral blood, taken 28 days after the second AZD1222 dose. The CDR3 region has the sequence CASKIGQAIDTQYF. The nucleotides read TGTGCCAGCAAGATTGGACAAGCTATAGATACGCAGTATTTT.